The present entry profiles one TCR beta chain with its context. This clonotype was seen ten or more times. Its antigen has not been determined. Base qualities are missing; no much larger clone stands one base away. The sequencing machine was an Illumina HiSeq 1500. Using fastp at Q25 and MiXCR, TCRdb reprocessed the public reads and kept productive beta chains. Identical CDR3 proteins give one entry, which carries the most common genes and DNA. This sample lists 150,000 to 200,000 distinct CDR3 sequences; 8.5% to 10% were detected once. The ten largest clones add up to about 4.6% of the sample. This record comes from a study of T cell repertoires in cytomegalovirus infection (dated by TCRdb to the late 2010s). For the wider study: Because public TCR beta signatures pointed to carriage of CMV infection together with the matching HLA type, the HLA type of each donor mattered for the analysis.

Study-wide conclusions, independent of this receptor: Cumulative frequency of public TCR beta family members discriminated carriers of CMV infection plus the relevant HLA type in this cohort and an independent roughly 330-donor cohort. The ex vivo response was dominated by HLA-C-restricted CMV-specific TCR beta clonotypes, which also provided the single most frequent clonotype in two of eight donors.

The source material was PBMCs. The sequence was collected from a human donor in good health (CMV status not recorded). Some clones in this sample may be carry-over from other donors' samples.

The DNA reads TGTGCCAGCAGTACTACGACCGGACAGGGGTTTGCCCCAGATACGCAGTATTTT. This yields the protein CASSTTTGQGFAPDTQYF. This chain joins TRBV6-2 or TRBV6-3 to TRBJ2-3, with 9 junctional bases fitting TRBD1. Taken from the germline V gene, the CDR1 and CDR2 loops are MNHEY and SVGEGT. The germline V and J ends show losses of 5 bases and 4 bases respectively, and no gene match explains 16 bases of the junction. There are 18 amino acids in the CDR3, from cysteine to phenylalanine inclusive. CDR3 DNA only is kept here, 54 bases in frame from base 1.